This T cell receptor (beta chain) was captured in a study of CD8 T cells in ankylosing spondylitis. V was cut by 0 bases and J by 4 bases, with 7 bases left in between. The CDR3 consists of 13 residues. Germline V CDR1 and CDR2: SGHKS, YYEKEE (reference sequence). As the method for making TCR beta libraries, quantitative 5'-RACE with molecular barcodes was used. TCRdb ran MiXCR on the 5' RACE reads and lists one entry per CDR3 protein. Altogether hundreds of thousands of distinct CDR3 sequences are present, around 7.8% being singletons, with the ten largest covering around 7%. The TCR was taken from a male donor with ankylosing spondylitis or in good health (not recorded which). Sequencing used blood, either unsorted or a sorted T cell fraction (not recorded which). The rearrangement links TRBV5-5 to TRBJ2-5; D is undetermined. For the CDR3, the DNA is TGTGCCAGCAGCTTGGGCAATGGAGAGACCCAGTACTTC. Protein: CASSLGNGETQYF.